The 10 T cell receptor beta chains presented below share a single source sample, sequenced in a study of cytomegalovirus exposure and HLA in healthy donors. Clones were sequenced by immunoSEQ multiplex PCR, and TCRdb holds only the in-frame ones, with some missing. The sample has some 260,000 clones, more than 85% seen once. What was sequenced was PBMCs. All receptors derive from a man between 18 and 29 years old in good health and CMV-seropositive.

CDR3 coding DNA: TGCAGCGTTGAAGCGGATACGCAGTATTTT. Residues: CSVEADTQYF. V gene TRBV29-1 combines with J gene TRBJ2-3; D not certain. Germline V gene lookup returns CDR1 SQVTM and CDR2 ANQGSEA. The CDR3 consists of 10 residues. V shed 1 base and J shed 6 bases, with 2 bases lying between them.

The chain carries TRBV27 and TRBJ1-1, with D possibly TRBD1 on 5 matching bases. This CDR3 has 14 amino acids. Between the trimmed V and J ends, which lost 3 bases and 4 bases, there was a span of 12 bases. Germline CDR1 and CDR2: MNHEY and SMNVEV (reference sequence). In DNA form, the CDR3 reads TGTGCCAGCAGTTTGGTATGGGGGACCACTGAAGCTTTCTTT. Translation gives CASSLVWGTTEAFF.

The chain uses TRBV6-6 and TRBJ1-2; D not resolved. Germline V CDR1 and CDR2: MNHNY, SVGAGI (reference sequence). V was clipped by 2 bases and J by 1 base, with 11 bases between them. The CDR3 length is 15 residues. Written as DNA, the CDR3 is TGTGCCAGCAGTTACACGCTTCAGATTAACTATGGCTACACCTTC. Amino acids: CASSYTLQINYGYTF.

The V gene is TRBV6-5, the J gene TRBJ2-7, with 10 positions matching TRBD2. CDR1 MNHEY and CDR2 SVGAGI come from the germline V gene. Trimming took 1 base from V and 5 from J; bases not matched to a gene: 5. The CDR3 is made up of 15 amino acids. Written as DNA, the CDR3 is TGTGCCAGCAGTTACTACGGGACTAGCGCCAACGAGCAGTACTTC. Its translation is CASSYYGTSANEQYF.

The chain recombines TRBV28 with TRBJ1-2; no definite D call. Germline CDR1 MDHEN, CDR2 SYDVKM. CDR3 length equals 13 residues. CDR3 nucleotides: TGTGCAACGTTATTAATTCCCTACTATGGCTACACCTTC. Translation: CATLLIPYYGYTF.

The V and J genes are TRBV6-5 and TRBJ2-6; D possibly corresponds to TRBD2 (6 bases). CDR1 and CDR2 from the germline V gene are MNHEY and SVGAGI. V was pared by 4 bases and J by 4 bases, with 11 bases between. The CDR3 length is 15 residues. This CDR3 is CASSFRAGGANVLTF. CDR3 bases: TGTGCCAGCAGTTTCAGGGCGGGGGGGGCCAACGTCCTGACTTTC.

In nucleotides, the CDR3 is TGCAGCGCCGCCGGGCCCGACGGCAATCAGCCCCAGCATTTT. Amino acids: CSAAGPDGNQPQHF. The chain combines TRBV29-1 with TRBJ1-5; unclear D gene. Germline V gene data show CDR1 as SQVTM and CDR2 as ANQGSEA. V lost 7 bases and J lost 2, with 15 bases in between. This CDR3 is 14 amino acids long. The entire variable domain, with the rest obtained from reference TRBV29-1 and TRBJ1-5, is as follows: SAVISQKPSRDICQRGTSLTIQCQVDSQVTMMFWYRQQPGQSLTLIATANQGSEATYESGFVIDKFPISRPNLTFSTLTVSNMSPEDSSIYLCSAAGPDGNQPQHFGDGTRLSIL.

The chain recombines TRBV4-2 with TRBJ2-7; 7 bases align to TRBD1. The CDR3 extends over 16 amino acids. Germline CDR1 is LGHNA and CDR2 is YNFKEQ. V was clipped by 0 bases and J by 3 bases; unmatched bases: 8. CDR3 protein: CASSQDWAGGFYEQYF. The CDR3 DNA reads TGTGCCAGCAGCCAAGATTGGGCAGGGGGTTTCTACGAGCAGTACTTC.

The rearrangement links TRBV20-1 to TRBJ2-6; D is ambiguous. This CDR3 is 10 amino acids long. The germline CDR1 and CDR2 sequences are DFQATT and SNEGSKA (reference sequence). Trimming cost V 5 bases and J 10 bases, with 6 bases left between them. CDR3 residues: CSAPGNVLTF. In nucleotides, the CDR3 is TGCAGTGCTCCCGGAAACGTCCTGACTTTC.

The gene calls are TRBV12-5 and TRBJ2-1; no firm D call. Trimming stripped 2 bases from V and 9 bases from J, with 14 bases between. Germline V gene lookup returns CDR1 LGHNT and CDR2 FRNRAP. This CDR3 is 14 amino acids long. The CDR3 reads CASGLSHTGAEQFF. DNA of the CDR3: TGTGCTAGTGGTTTGTCCCACACCGGAGCTGAGCAGTTCTTC.